One and the same sample provided the 18 T cell receptor beta chains below, sequenced in a study of T cell repertoires in cytomegalovirus infection. TCRdb re-called the reads with MiXCR, one entry per CDR3 protein. The sample comprises a few hundred thousand distinct CDR3 sequences, over 7.5% of which are singletons, and around 4% rests with the top ten. Material for sequencing was PBMCs. These receptors originate from a human donor in good health (CMV status not recorded). Some clones in this sample may be carry-over from other donors' samples.

This clonotype was observed at least ten times. The genes are TRBV20-1 and TRBJ2-3, with no clear D. Deletions cut 6 bases from V and 5 bases from J, with 9 bases between. This CDR3 is 11 amino acids long. Germline V gene data show CDR1 as DFQATT and CDR2 as SNEGSKA (reference sequence). The CDR3 region is CSAAKEDTQYF. The CDR3 coding sequence is TGCAGTGCCGCAAAGGAAGATACGCAGTATTTT.

This clonotype was seen at least ten times. This rearrangement joins TRBV4-2 to TRBJ1-3, with 8 bases that match TRBD1. This CDR3 spans 17 amino acids. With V trimmed by 4 bases and J by 3 bases, 11 bases remained unmatched. Per germline, CDR1 LGHNA and CDR2 YNFKEQ. As DNA, the CDR3 is TGTGCCAGCAGCCCGGCCCCAGGGGGCGTAGATGGAAACACCATATATTTT. It is translated as CASSPAPGGVDGNTIYF.

This clonotype was detected only a few times. The chain combines TRBV6-8 with TRBJ2-5; 7 positions agree with TRBD1. Trimming at V came to 6 bases and at J to 5 bases, leaving 3 bases not matched to a gene. The CDR3 contains 12 residues. CDR1 and CDR2 from the germline V gene are MNHGY and SAAAGT. As DNA, the CDR3 is TGTGCCAGCAGAAGGGGGCGGGAGACCCAGTACTTC. Its protein is CASRRGRETQYF.

This clonotype was detected a few times. V gene TRBV6-8 combines with J gene TRBJ2-2; D gene uncertain. Trimming pared 2 bases from V and 2 bases from J, leaving 6 bases between. Germline loops: CDR1 MNHGY, CDR2 SAAAGT. CDR3 length equals 14 residues. CDR3 nucleotides: TGTGCCAGCAGTTACAGTGTAAACACCGGGGAGCTGTTTTTT. Translation: CASSYSVNTGELFF.

This clonotype was detected ten times or more. The chain recombines TRBV7-2 with TRBJ1-2; 9 bases line up with TRBD1. Trimming took 0 bases from V and 2 from J; bases not matched to a gene: 10. From germline, CDR1 is SGHTA and CDR2 FQGNSA. The CDR3 is made up of 18 amino acids. The CDR3 here is CASSLAPVTGGSNYGYTF. CDR3 in DNA: TGTGCCAGCAGCTTAGCGCCTGTGACAGGGGGGTCGAACTATGGCTACACCTTC.

This clonotype has only a few counts. One end of the junction fails to match germline, which may point to a read error. V and J are TRBV4-1 and TRBJ1-1; D gene uncertain. The CDR3 extends over 14 amino acids. CDR1 is MGHRA, CDR2 YSYEKL, per germline. CDR3: CASSFLVGSTEAFF. The DNA of the CDR3 is TGTGCCAGCAGCTTTCTGGTGGGGTCCACTGAAGCTTTCTTT.

This clonotype was seen repeatedly, ten times or more. The chain employs TRBV7-3 and TRBJ2-2; weak D call: TRBD2 (7 bases). The CDR3 extends over 15 amino acids. Germline assignment: CDR1 SGHTA and CDR2 FQGTGA. Trimming took off 6 bases at V and 6 bases at J, with 17 bases between the two ends. CDR3 bases: TGTGCCAGCAGTCTAGGGGGGGGCGCATCCGGGGAGCTGTTTTTT. Residues: CASSLGGGASGELFF.

This clonotype was seen more than once but under ten times. The rearrangement links TRBV6-2 or TRBV6-3 to TRBJ2-1; 8 bases line up with TRBD2. The CDR3 has 18 amino acids. J was trimmed by 7 bases and V by 4 bases; bases with no gene match: 18. Per the germline V gene, CDR1 is MNHEY and CDR2 is SVGEGT. CDR3 protein: CASSFPGLETAGRNEQFF. The CDR3, as DNA: TGTGCCAGCAGTTTCCCGGGACTAGAGACCGCCGGTCGGAATGAGCAGTTCTTC.

The V call is TRBV9, the J call TRBJ2-3; maybe TRBD1 (7 bases). This CDR3 is 16 amino acids long. CDR1 is SGDLS and CDR2 is YYNGEE in the germline V gene. Between the trimmed V and J ends, which lost 4 bases and 4 bases, there was a span of 19 bases. The CDR3, as DNA: TGTGCCAGCAGCCCGCGGGACAGTTCGAGCGCAGATACGCAGTATTTT. Translation gives CASSPRDSSSADTQYF.

This clonotype has a count of ten or more. The chain links TRBV7-8 to TRBJ1-1, with a possible D match to TRBD1 (5 bases). Germline V gene sequence: CDR1 SGHVS, CDR2 FQNEAQ. Trimming cost V 2 bases and J 0 bases, with 7 bases left between them. CDR3 length: 14 amino acids. The CDR3 loop reads CASSLSGVNTEAFF. CDR3 bases: TGTGCCAGCAGCTTATCGGGGGTGAACACTGAAGCTTTCTTT. The variable domain in full, completed from reference TRBV7-8 and TRBJ1-1, reads GAGVSQSPRYKVAKRGQDVALRCDPISGHVSLFWYQQALGQGPEFLTYFQNEAQLDKSGLPSDRFFAERPEGSVSTLKIQRTQQEDSAVYLCASSLSGVNTEAFFGQGTRLTVV.

This clonotype was counted at least ten times. The chain joins TRBV20-1 to TRBJ1-1; D is undetermined. The CDR3 is made up of 16 amino acids. V was pared by 1 base and J by 0 bases, with 15 bases between. Germline CDR1 DFQATT, CDR2 SNEGSKA (reference sequence). CDR3: CSARAPGMGMNTEAFF. In DNA, the CDR3 is TGCAGTGCTAGAGCTCCGGGGATGGGGATGAACACTGAAGCTTTCTTT.

The J gene is TRBJ2-4, the V gene TRBV5-5; tentatively, D is TRBD1 (6 bases). Germline CDR1 SGHKS, CDR2 YYEKEE (reference sequence). The CDR3 spans 15 residues. V was clipped by 5 bases and J by 0 bases, with 12 bases between them. CDR3 nucleotide sequence: TGTGCCAGCAGTCATAACAGGGTAGCCAAAAACATTCAGTACTTC. It encodes CASSHNRVAKNIQYF.

This clonotype was found a few times. The rearrangement joins TRBV25-1 to TRBJ1-6; no clear D. Trimming removed 4 bases at V and 5 bases at J, with 6 bases between. Looked up from germline, CDR1 is MGHDK and CDR2 is SYGVNS. The CDR3 has 13 residues. CDR3 nucleotides: TGTGCCAGCAGTGTTCGGGATAATTCACCCCTCCACTTT. It specifies CASSVRDNSPLHF.

This clonotype was detected many times. The J gene is TRBJ1-4, the V gene TRBV2; D unclear. Germline lookup yields CDR1 SNHLY and CDR2 FYNNEI. The CDR3 length is 15 residues. V was cut by 0 bases and J by 5 bases, with 10 bases left in between. The CDR3 sequence: CASSEAPARNEKLFF. The CDR3, as DNA: TGTGCCAGCAGTGAAGCGCCAGCGAGGAATGAAAAACTGTTTTTT.

This clonotype showed up many times. The rearrangement links TRBV7-2 to TRBJ2-2, with 10 bases matching TRBD1. V shed 1 base, J shed 4 bases, and the junction held 6 bases outside the gene matches. The CDR3 spans 17 residues. In germline, CDR1 is SGHTA, CDR2 FQGNSA. The CDR3 loop is CASSLGRQGAATGELFF. In nucleotides, the CDR3 is TGTGCCAGCAGCTTAGGCAGACAGGGGGCAGCCACCGGGGAGCTGTTTTTT.

This clonotype was seen a few times. The chain recombines TRBV19 with TRBJ2-7; no clear D gene. With 7 bases removed from V and 0 bases from J, the gap between germline ends came to 16 bases. The CDR3 length is 15 residues. The V gene's germline CDR1 is LNHDA and CDR2 SQIVND (reference sequence). The CDR3 nucleotides are TGTGCCAGTACCCGATCGGACGGCGGCTCCTACGAGCAGTACTTC. It yields the protein CASTRSDGGSYEQYF.

This clonotype was found a few times. This chain joins TRBV12-3 or TRBV12-4 and TRBJ1-3; D remains unclear. This CDR3 is 13 amino acids long. Trimming removed 5 bases from V and 7 bases from J, with 12 bases in between. The CDR3 here is CASSLSFPNTIYF. CDR3 nucleotide sequence: TGTGCCAGCAGTCTGAGTTTCCCCAACACCATATATTTT.

The rearrangement uses TRBV25-1 and TRBJ2-7, with 10 nucleotides matching TRBD2. After removal of 2 bases from V and 6 bases from J, the junction contained 1 base not matched to a gene. The CDR3 runs to 13 residues. Germline V gene sequence: CDR1 MGHDK, CDR2 SYGVNS. The DNA of the CDR3 is TGTGCCAGCAGTGAACTAGCGGGAGTCGAGCAGTACTTC. This encodes CASSELAGVEQYF.